A selection of T cell receptor beta chains follows, all from one sample in a study of spatial heterogeneity in lung cancer. Using its own MiXCR run on the 5' RACE reads, TCRdb lists one record per CDR3 protein. The data show about 39,000 distinct CDR3 sequences, approximately 3% seen once. This material consisted of normal lung tissue next to the tumor, taken at surgery. The source is a male donor with early-stage non-small cell lung cancer. Each CDR3 is given with its conserved first and last residue. D genes are given only for firm matches. Clone sizes are given selectively: once, few, many, or a class where the clone is expanded.

J | V | size | D | CDR3 | DNA
TRBJ1-2 | TRBV18 | - | - | CASSPRAGTNYGYTF | TGTGCCAGCTCACCCCGGGCGGGGACCAACTATGGCTACACCTTC
TRBJ2-5 | TRBV5-1 | many | - | CASSPIPGLGEETQYF | TGCGCCAGCAGCCCGATACCGGGACTCGGGGAAGAGACCCAGTACTTC
TRBJ1-1 | TRBV29-1 | many | TRBD1 | CSVGNRQGESFF | TGCAGCGTTGGGAACAGACAGGGTGAATCTTTCTTT
TRBJ2-1 | TRBV6-6 | many | TRBD2 | CASSLASGGAREQFF | TGTGCCAGCAGTTTAGCTAGCGGGGGGGCCCGTGAGCAGTTCTTC
TRBJ1-6 | TRBV12-3/TRBV12-4 | many | - | CASSSSSYNSPLHF | TGTGCCAGCAGCTCTAGCTCCTATAATTCACCCCTCCACTTT
TRBJ1-5 | TRBV12-3/TRBV12-4 | many | - | CASSFDRQPQHF | TGTGCCAGCAGTTTCGACAGACAGCCCCAGCATTTT
TRBJ1-4 | TRBV5-1 | many | TRBD1 | CASGLGQGDEKLFF | TGCGCCAGCGGACTGGGACAGGGGGATGAAAAACTGTTTTTT
TRBJ2-6 | TRBV7-2 | many | - | CASSLVAGTGANVLTF | TGTGCCAGCAGCTTAGTTGCGGGGACTGGGGCCAACGTCCTGACTTTC
TRBJ1-6 | TRBV6-6 | many | - | CASTLLGQPLHF | TGTGCCAGCACCTTACTGGGGCAACCCCTCCACTTT
TRBJ2-7 | TRBV7-9 | many | - | CASRQDNHEQYF | TGTGCCAGCAGACAAGACAACCACGAGCAGTACTTC
TRBJ1-2 | TRBV4-1 | - | - | CASSQPQLSYGYTF | TGCGCCAGCAGCCAACCCCAGCTGTCCTATGGCTACACCTTC
TRBJ2-7 | TRBV29-1 | many | TRBD1 | CSAAGTVSYEQYF | TGCAGCGCCGCCGGGACAGTCTCCTACGAGCAGTACTTC
TRBJ2-6 | TRBV7-9 | few | - | CATPLSESSGANVLTF | TGTGCCACCCCCCTATCCGAGAGCTCTGGGGCCAACGTCCTGACTTTC
TRBJ2-7 | TRBV7-9 | few | TRBD1 | CASSPPGGQGFEQYF | TGTGCCAGCAGCCCCCCAGGGGGACAGGGGTTCGAGCAGTACTTC
TRBJ2-3 | TRBV10-3 | many | - | CAISESGGGPDTQYF | TGTGCCATCAGTGAGTCAGGGGGGGGCCCAGATACGCAGTATTTT
TRBJ2-7 | TRBV7-7 | many | - | CASSPSQGREQYF | TGTGCCAGCAGCCCTTCGCAGGGGCGCGAGCAGTACTTC
TRBJ2-2 | TRBV7-3 | many | TRBD1 | CASSLTPGGVAGELFF | TGTGCCAGCAGCTTAACACCAGGGGGCGTAGCCGGGGAGCTGTTTTTT
TRBJ2-5 | TRBV12-3/TRBV12-4 | many | - | CASSLNVQGETQYF | TGTGCCAGCAGCCTAAATGTCCAGGGGGAGACCCAGTACTTC
TRBJ2-2 | TRBV30 | many | TRBD2 | CAWSFRTRAIGELFF | TGTGCCTGGAGTTTCAGGACTAGGGCCATCGGGGAGCTGTTTTTT
TRBJ2-5 | TRBV24-1 | many | TRBD1 | CATSDPTGGQETQYF | TGTGCCACCAGTGATCCGACAGGGGGGCAAGAGACCCAGTACTTC
TRBJ1-5 | TRBV6-5 | many | - | CASRRGGTNQPQHF | TGTGCCAGCCGACGGGGCGGAACCAATCAGCCCCAGCATTTT
TRBJ1-4 | TRBV2 | many | - | CASRGRVGEKLFF | TGTGCCTCCCGAGGAAGGGTGGGTGAAAAACTGTTTTTT
TRBJ2-3 | TRBV7-2 | many | TRBD1 | CASSPRGPGTDTQYF | TGTGCCAGCAGTCCCAGGGGGCCTGGCACAGATACGCAGTATTTT
TRBJ1-2 | TRBV9 | - | - | CASSPDSTYGYTF | TGTGCCAGCAGCCCGGACTCAACCTATGGCTACACCTTC